This T cell receptor beta chain was sequenced during a study of cytomegalovirus exposure and HLA in healthy donors. Study findings and constraints: There were reportedly fewer N-insertions in an Asian-associated ancestry cluster than the approximately 600-donor mean, in a later analysis.

PCR amplification relied on 60 Vbeta primers (plus 13 Jbeta primers). Authors' methods: In a later analysis, roughly 11 million of tens of millions of unique beta chains occurred in at least two donors. The assay was immunoSEQ multiplex PCR, and TCRdb's table has in-frame clones only and misses some. From that table come the V and J calls and clone size; the DNA was used to work out D and trimming. The sample yields around 150,000 clones, approximately 70% seen once. CDR1 and CDR2 from the germline V gene are SGHNT and YYREEE (reference sequence). The CDR3 is 12 amino acids. Trimming cost V 1 base and J 6 bases, with 6 bases left between them. On this clone: The antigen is not known. This CDR3 is also generated by other DNA sequences in the sample.

This TCR came from a man between 18 and 35 years old in good health and CMV-seropositive. The sample was PBMCs. J is TRBJ2-3 and V is TRBV5-4; no reliable D call. The CDR3 nucleotides read TGTGCCAGCAGCTTGTTCTTGGATACGCAGTATTTT. It yields the protein CASSLFLDTQYF.